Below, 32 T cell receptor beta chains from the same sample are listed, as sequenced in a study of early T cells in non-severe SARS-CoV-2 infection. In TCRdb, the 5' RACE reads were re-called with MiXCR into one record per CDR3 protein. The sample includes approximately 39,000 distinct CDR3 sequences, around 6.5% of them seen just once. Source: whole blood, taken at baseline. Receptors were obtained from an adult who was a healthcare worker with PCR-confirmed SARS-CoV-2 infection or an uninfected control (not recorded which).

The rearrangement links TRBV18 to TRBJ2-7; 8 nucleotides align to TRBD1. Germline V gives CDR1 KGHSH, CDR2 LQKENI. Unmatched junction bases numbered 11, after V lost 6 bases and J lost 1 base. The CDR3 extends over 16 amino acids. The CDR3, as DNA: TGTGCCAGCTCCCAAGGACAGGACAGGGCATCCTACGAGCAGTACTTC. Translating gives CASSQGQDRASYEQYF.

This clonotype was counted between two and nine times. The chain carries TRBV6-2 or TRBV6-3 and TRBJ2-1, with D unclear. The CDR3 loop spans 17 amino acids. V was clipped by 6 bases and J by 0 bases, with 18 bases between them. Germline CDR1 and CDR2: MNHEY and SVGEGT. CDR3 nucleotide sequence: TGTGCCAGCAGAGACGGGCCGGACGGTAGCTCCTACAATGAGCAGTTCTTC. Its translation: CASRDGPDGSSYNEQFF.

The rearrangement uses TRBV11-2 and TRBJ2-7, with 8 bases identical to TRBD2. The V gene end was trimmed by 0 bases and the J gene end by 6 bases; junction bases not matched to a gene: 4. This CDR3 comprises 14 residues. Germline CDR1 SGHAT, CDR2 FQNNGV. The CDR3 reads CASSLEISGTEQYF. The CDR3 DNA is TGTGCCAGCAGCTTAGAGATTAGCGGGACCGAGCAGTACTTC. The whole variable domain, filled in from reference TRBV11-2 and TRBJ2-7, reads EAGVAQSPRYKIIEKRQSVAFWCNPISGHATLYWYQQILGQGPKLLIQFQNNGVVDDSQLPKDRFSAERLKGVDSTLKIQPAKLEDSAVYLCASSLEISGTEQYFGPGTRLTVT.

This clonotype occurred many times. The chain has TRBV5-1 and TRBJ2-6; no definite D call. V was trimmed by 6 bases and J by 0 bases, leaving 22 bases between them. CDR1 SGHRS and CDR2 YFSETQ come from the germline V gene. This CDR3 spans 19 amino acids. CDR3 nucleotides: TGCGCCAGCAAGAAAGAAGGTCCTACTCCGTCCTCTGGGGCCAACGTCCTGACTTTC. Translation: CASKKEGPTPSSGANVLTF.

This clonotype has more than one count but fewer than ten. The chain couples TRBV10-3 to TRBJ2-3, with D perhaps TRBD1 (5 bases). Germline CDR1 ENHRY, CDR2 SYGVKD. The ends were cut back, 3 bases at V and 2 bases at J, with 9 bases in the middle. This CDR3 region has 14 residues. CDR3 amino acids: CAISDRANTDTQYF. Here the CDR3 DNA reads TGTGCCATCAGTGACAGGGCTAACACAGATACGCAGTATTTT.

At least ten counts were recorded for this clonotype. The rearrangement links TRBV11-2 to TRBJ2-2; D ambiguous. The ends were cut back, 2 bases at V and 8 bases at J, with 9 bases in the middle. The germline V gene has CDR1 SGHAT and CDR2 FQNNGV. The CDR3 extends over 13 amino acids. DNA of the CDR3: TGTGCCAGCAGCTTATCGGCGACAGGGGAGCTGTTTTTT. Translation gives CASSLSATGELFF. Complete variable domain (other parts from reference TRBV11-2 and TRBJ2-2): EAGVAQSPRYKIIEKRQSVAFWCNPISGHATLYWYQQILGQGPKLLIQFQNNGVVDDSQLPKDRFSAERLKGVDSTLKIQPAKLEDSAVYLCASSLSATGELFFGEGSRLTVL.

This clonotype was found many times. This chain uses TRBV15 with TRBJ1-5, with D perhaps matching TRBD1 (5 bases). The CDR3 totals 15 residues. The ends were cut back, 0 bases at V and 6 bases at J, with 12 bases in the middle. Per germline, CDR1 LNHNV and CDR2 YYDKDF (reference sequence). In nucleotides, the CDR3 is TGTGCCACCAGCAGAGACGGGGGAGGCGGTCAGCCCCAGCATTTT. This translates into CATSRDGGGGQPQHF.

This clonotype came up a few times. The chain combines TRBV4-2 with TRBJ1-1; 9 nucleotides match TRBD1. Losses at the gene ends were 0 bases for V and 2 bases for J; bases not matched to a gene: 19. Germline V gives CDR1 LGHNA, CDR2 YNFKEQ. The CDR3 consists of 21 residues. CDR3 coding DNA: TGTGCCAGCAGCCAAGATGGCCTGACCTGGGTGGACAGGGGAGGTAACACTGAAGCTTTCTTT. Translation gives CASSQDGLTWVDRGGNTEAFF.

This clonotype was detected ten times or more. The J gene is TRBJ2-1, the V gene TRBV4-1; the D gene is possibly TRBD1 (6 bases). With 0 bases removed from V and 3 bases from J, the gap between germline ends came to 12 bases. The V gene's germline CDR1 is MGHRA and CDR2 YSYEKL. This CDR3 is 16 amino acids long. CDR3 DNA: TGCGCCAGCAGCCAAGATATCAGGGGAGACTACAATGAGCAGTTCTTC. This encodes CASSQDIRGDYNEQFF.

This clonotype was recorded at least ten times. The CDR3 region is CATKIAALNEKLFF. The CDR3 nucleotides are TGCGCCACCAAGATCGCCGCCCTTAATGAAAAACTGTTTTTT. V and J are TRBV10-2 and TRBJ1-4; D not certain. CDR1 WSHSY and CDR2 SAAADI come from the germline V gene. This CDR3 spans 14 amino acids. Trimming cost V 10 bases and J 4 bases, with 16 bases left between them.

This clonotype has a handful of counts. CDR3 sequence: CAITAADVNEQFF. For the CDR3, the DNA is TGTGCCATCACCGCAGCGGATGTCAATGAGCAGTTCTTC. The chain is built from TRBV10-3 and TRBJ2-1, with a tentative D call TRBD2 (5 bases). The CDR3 sequence is 13 residues long. The germline V gene encodes CDR1 ENHRY and CDR2 SYGVKD. Between the trimmed V and J ends, which lost 7 bases and 6 bases, there was a span of 13 bases.

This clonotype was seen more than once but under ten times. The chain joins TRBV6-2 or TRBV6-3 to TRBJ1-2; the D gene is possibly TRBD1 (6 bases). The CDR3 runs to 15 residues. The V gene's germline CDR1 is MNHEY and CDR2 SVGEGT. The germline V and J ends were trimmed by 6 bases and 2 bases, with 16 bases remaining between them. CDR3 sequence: CASRITGIKNYGYTF. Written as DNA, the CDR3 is TGTGCCAGCAGGATTACAGGGATCAAAAACTATGGCTACACCTTC.

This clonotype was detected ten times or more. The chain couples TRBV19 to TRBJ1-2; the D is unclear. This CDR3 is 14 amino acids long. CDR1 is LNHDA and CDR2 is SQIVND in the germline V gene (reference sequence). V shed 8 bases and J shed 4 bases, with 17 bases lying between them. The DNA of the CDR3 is TGTGCCAGTGCCCGCGCCGCTGAAGGCTATGGCTACACCTTC. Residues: CASARAAEGYGYTF.

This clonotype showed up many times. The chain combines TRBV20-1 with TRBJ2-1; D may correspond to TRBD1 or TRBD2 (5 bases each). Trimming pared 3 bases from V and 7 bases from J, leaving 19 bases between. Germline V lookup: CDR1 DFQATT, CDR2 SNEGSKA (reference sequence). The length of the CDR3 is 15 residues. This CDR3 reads CSASGTAEKMNEQFF. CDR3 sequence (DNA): TGCAGTGCTAGTGGGACGGCGGAAAAGATGAATGAGCAGTTCTTC.

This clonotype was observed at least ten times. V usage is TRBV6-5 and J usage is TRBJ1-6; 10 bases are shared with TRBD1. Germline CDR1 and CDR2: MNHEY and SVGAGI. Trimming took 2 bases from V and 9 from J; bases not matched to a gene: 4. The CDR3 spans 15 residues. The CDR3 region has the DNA TGTGCCAGCAGTTACGAGGGACAGGGGTCTTCACCCCTCCACTTT. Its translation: CASSYEGQGSSPLHF.

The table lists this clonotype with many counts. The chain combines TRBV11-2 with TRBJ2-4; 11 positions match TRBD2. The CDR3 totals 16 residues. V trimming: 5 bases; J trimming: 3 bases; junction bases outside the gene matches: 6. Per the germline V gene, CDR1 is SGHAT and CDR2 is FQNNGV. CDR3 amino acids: CASSLGLAEYKNIQYF. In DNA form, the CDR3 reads TGTGCCAGCAGCCTGGGACTAGCGGAGTACAAAAACATTCAGTACTTC. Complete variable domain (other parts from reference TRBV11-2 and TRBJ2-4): EAGVAQSPRYKIIEKRQSVAFWCNPISGHATLYWYQQILGQGPKLLIQFQNNGVVDDSQLPKDRFSAERLKGVDSTLKIQPAKLEDSAVYLCASSLGLAEYKNIQYFGAGTRLSVL.

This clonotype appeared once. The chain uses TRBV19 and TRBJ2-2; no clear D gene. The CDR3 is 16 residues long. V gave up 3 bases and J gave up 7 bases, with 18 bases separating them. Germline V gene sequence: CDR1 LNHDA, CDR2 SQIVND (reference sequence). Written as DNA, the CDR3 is TGTGCCAGTAGTATCGGCACAATTAAGACGAGCGGGGAGCTGTTTTTT. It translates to CASSIGTIKTSGELFF.

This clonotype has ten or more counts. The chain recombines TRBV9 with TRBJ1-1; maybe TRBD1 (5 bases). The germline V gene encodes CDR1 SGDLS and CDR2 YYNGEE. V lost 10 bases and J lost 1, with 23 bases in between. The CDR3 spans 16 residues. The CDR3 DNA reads TGTGCCGGGACCGGGTCAATCCGACAGACGAACACTGAAGCTTTCTTT. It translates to CAGTGSIRQTNTEAFF. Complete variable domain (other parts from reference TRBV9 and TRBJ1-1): DSGVTQTPKHLITATGQRVTLRCSPRSGDLSVYWYQQSLDQGLQFLIQYYNGEERAKGNILERFSAQQFPDLHSELNLSSLELGDSALYFCAGTGSIRQTNTEAFFGQGTRLTVV.

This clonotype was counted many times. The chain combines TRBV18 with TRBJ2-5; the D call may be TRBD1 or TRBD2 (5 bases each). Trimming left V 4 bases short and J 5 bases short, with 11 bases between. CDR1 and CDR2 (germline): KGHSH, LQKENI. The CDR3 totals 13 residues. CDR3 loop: CASSRGEGETQYF. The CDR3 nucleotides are TGTGCCAGCTCACGTGGAGAGGGGGAGACCCAGTACTTC.

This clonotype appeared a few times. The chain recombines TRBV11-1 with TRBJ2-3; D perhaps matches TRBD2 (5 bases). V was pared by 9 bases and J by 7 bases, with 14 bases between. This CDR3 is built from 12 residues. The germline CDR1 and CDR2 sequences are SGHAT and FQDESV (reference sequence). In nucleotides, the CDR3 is TGTGCCAGTACCGGGAACGCAAATACGCAGTATTTT. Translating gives CASTGNANTQYF.

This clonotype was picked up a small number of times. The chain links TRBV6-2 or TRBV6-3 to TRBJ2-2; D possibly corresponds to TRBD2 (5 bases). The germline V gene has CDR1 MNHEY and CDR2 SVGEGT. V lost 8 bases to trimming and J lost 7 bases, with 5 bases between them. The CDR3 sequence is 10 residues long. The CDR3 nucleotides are TGTGCCAGCCGGGACGGGGAGCTGTTTTTT. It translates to CASRDGELFF.

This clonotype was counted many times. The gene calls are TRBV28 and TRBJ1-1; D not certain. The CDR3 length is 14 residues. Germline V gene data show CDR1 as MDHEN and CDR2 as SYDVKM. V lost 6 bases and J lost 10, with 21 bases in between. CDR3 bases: TGTGCCAGCAGCCCGACGGACGTCGCCCCTAGAGCTTTCTTT. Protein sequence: CASSPTDVAPRAFF.

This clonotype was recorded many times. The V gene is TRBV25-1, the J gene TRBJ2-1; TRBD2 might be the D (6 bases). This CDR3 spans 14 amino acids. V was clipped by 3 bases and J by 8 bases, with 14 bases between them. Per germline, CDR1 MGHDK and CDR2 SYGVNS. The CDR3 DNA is TGTGCCAGCAGTGAGTCCCTCTCGGGGGATGAGCAGTTCTTC. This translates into CASSESLSGDEQFF.

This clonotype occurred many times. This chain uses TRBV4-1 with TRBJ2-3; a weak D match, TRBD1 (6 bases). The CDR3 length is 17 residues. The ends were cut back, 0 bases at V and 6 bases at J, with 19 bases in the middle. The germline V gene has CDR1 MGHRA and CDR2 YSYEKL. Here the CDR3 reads CASSQEGRLGGGDTQYF. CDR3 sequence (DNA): TGCGCCAGCAGCCAAGAAGGGCGGCTAGGGGGTGGCGATACGCAGTATTTT.

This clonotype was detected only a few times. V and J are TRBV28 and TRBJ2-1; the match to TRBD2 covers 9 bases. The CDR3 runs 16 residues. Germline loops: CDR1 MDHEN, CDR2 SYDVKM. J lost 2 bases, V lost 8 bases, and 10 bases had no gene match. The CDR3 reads CASHASGLAAYNEQFF. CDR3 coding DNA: TGTGCCAGCCACGCGTCGGGACTAGCAGCCTACAATGAGCAGTTCTTC.

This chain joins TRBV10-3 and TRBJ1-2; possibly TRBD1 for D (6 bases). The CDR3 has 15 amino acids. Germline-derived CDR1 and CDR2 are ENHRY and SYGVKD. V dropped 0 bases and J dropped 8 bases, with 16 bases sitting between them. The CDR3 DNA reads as TGTGCCATCAGTGAGTCGGCAGGGGCTGGTAGGGGCTACACCTTC. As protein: CAISESAGAGRGYTF.

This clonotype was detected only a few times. The CDR3 region is CSARDTWGGETQYF. The CDR3, as DNA: TGCAGTGCTAGAGATACTTGGGGTGGAGAGACCCAGTACTTC. The V and J genes are TRBV20-1 and TRBJ2-5; D gene unclear. The V gene lost 0 bases and the J gene lost 4 bases, with 12 bases spanning the gap. CDR1 is DFQATT and CDR2 is SNEGSKA in the germline V gene (reference sequence). This CDR3 is 14 amino acids long.

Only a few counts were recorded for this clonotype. CDR3: CASSQDFGIALNTGELFF. The CDR3 coding sequence is TGTGCCAGCAGCCAAGATTTCGGAATAGCCCTAAACACCGGGGAGCTGTTTTTT. The chain has TRBV14 and TRBJ2-2; D gene ambiguous. Germline values: CDR1 SGHDN, CDR2 FVKESK. Trimming pared 0 bases from V and 2 bases from J, leaving 16 bases between. This CDR3 has 18 amino acids.

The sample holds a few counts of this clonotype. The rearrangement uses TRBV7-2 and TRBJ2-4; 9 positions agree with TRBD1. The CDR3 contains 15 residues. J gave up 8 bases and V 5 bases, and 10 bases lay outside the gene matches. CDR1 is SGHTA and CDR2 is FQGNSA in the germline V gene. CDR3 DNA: TGTGCCAGCAGCGTCGTTCGACAGGGGGGCGACATTCAGTACTTC. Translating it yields CASSVVRQGGDIQYF.

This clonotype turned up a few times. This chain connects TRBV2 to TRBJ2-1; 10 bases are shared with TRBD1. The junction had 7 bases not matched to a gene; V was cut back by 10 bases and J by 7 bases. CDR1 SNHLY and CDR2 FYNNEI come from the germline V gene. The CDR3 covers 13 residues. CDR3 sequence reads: CATRQGALNEQFF. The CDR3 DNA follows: TGTGCCACCCGACAGGGGGCTTTAAATGAGCAGTTCTTC.

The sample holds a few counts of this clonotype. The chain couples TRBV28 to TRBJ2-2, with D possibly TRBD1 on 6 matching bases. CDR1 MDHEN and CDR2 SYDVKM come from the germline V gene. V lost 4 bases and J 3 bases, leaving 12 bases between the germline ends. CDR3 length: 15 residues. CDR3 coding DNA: TGTGCCAGCAGTTATGAGGGACATTACACCGGGGAGCTGTTTTTT. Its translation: CASSYEGHYTGELFF.

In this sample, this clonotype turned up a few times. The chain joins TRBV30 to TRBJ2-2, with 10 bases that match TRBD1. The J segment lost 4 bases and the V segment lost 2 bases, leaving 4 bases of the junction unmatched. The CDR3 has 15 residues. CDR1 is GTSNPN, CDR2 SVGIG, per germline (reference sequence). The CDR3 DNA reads TGTGCCTGGAGTATGACAGGGGGCTTCACCGGGGAGCTGTTTTTT. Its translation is CAWSMTGGFTGELFF.